Following are 5 T cell receptor beta chains from one sample sequenced in a study of tumor and adjacent non-tumor tissue in lung cancer. TCRbeta libraries were built with three rounds of nested PCR, modified from ARM-PCR. MiXCR, run by TCRdb on the multiplex PCR reads, gives a single entry per CDR3 protein. The table lists around 57,000 distinct CDR3 sequences, about 63% of them singletons, with around 33% in the top ten. The template was RNA from unsorted bulk tissue. This non-tumor lung sample came from over 3 cm beyond the tumor edge. The sequenced sample consisted of distant non-tumor lung tissue. The receptors were gathered from an older man with non-small cell lung cancer.

Points on this clonotype: A read error is likely, as this CDR3 ends without the conserved phenylalanine or tryptophan. This rearrangement joins TRBV11-2 to TRBJ2-7; no reliable D call. CDR1 is SGHAT and CDR2 is FQNNGV in the germline V gene. The CDR3 runs to 14 residues. DNA of the CDR3: TGTGCTAGCTGCCCCCTCACGGTAAGAAACGAGCAGTACATC. Protein sequence: CASCPLTVRNEQYI.

The chain uses TRBV5-1 and TRBJ2-7, with 9 bases that match TRBD1. The trim removed 6 bases at V and 3 bases at J, leaving 7 bases unmatched. The germline CDR1 and CDR2 sequences are SGHRS and YFSETQ. CDR3 length: 14 residues. The CDR3 here is CASNSRTGVYEQYF. CDR3 DNA sequence: TGCGCCAGCAACTCCCGGACAGGGGTCTACGAGCAGTACTTC. The complete variable domain, with remaining parts taken from reference TRBV5-1 and TRBJ2-7, reads KAGVTQTPRYLIKTRGQQVTLSCSPISGHRSVSWYQQTPGQGLQFLFEYFSETQRNKGNFPGRFSGRQFSNSRSEMNVSTLELGDSALYLCASNSRTGVYEQYFGPGTRLTVT.

This clonotype has just a few counts. CDR3 loop: CASSFNQVNTEAFF. Here the CDR3 DNA reads TGTGCCAGCAGCTTCAATCAGGTGAACACTGAAGCTTTCTTT. This rearrangement joins TRBV11-1 to TRBJ1-1, with D unresolved. The length of the CDR3 is 14 residues. V lost 3 bases and J 0 bases, leaving 8 bases between the germline ends. The germline CDR1 and CDR2 sequences are SGHAT and FQDESV (reference sequence).

The rearrangement links TRBV28 to TRBJ1-2; 9 bases are a match to TRBD1. CDR1 and CDR2 (germline): MDHEN, SYDVKM. The CDR3 is 17 residues long. V was pared by 8 bases and J by 0 bases, with 13 bases of the junction left unmatched. This CDR3 reads CASGSTGTGRTNYGYTF. CDR3 nucleotides: TGTGCCAGCGGTTCCACGGGGACAGGGCGGACTAACTATGGCTACACCTTC.

This clonotype was observed many times. The chain has TRBV20-1 and TRBJ1-5; D call uncertain. CDR1 and CDR2 (germline): DFQATT, SNEGSKA (reference sequence). Trimming left V 3 bases short and J 1 base short, with 7 bases between. This CDR3 spans 13 amino acids. The CDR3 nucleotides read TGCAGTGCTAGTCGGAGGAGCAATCAGCCCCAGCATTTT. This codes for CSASRRSNQPQHF.